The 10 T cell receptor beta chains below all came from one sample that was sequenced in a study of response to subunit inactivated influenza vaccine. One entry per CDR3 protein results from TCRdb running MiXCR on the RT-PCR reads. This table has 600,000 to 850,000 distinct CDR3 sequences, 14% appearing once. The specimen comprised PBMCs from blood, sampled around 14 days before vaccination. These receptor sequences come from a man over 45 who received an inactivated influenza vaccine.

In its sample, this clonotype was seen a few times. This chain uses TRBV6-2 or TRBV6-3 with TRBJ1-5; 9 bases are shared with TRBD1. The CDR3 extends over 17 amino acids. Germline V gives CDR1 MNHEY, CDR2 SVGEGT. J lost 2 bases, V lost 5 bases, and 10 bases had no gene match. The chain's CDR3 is CASSHVGTGLGNQPQHF. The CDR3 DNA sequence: TGTGCCAGCAGTCACGTCGGGACAGGGCTCGGCAATCAGCCCCAGCATTTT.

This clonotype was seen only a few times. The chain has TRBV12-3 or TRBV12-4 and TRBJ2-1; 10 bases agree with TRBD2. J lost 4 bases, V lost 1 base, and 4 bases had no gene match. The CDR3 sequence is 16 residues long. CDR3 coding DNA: TGTGCCAGCAGTTTAGAGGATAGCGGGGGGTACAATGAGCAGTTCTTC. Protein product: CASSLEDSGGYNEQFF.

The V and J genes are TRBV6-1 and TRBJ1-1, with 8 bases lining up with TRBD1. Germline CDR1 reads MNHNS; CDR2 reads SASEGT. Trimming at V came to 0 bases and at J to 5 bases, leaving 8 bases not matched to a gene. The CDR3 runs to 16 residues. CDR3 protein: CASSEASMTGVTEAFF. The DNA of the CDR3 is TGTGCCAGCAGTGAAGCGAGCATGACAGGGGTGACTGAAGCTTTCTTT.

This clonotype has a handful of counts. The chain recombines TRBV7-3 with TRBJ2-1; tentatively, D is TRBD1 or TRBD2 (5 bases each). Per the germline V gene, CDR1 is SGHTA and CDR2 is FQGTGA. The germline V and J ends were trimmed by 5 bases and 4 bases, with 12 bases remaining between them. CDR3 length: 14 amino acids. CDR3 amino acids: CASSPAGGYNEQFF. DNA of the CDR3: TGTGCCAGCAGCCCCGCTGGGGGATACAATGAGCAGTTCTTC.

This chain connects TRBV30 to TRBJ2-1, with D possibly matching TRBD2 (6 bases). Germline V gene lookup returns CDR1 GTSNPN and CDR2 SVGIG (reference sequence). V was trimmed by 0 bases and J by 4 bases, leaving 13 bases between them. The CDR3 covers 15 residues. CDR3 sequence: CAWSVGTALYNEQFF. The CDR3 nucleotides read TGTGCCTGGAGTGTAGGGACTGCCCTTTACAATGAGCAGTTCTTC.

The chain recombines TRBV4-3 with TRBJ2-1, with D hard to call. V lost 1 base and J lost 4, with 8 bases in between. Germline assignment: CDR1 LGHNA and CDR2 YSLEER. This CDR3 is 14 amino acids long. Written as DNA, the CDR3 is TGCGCCAGCAGCCAAGCTGACCGGTACAATGAGCAGTTCTTC. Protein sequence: CASSQADRYNEQFF.

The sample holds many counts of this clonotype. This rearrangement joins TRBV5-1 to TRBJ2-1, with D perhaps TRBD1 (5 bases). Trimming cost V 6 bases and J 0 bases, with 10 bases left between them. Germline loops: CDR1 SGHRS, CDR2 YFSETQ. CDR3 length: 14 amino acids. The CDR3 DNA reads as TGCGCCAGCATGCGAGACAGCTCCTACAATGAGCAGTTCTTC. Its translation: CASMRDSSYNEQFF. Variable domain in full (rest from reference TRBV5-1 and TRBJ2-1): KAGVTQTPRYLIKTRGQQVTLSCSPISGHRSVSWYQQTPGQGLQFLFEYFSETQRNKGNFPGRFSGRQFSNSRSEMNVSTLELGDSALYLCASMRDSSYNEQFFGPGTRLTVL.

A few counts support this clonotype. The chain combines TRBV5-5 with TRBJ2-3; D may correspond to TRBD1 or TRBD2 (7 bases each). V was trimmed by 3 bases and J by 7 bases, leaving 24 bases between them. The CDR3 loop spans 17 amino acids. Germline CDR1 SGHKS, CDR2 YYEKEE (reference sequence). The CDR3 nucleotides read TGTGCCAGCAGCTCGTTAGGGGGGGACAGCAACAAGAATACGCAGTATTTT. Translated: CASSSLGGDSNKNTQYF.

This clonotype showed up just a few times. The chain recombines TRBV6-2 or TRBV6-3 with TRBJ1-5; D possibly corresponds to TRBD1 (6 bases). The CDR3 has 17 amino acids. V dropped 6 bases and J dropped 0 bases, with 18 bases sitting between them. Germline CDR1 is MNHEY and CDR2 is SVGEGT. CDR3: CASRIGQRYYSNQPQHF. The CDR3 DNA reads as TGTGCCAGCAGGATTGGACAGCGGTATTATAGCAATCAGCCCCAGCATTTT.

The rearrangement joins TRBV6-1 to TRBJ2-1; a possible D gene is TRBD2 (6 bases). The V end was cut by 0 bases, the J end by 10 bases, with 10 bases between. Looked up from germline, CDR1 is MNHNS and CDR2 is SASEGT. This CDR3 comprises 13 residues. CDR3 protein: CASSEAGGKEQFF. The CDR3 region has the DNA TGTGCCAGCAGTGAAGCGGGAGGAAAGGAGCAGTTCTTC.